The T cell receptor beta chain under discussion was sequenced for a study of T cells after yellow fever vaccination. General study findings and limits: There was a possibility that FACS-sorted repertoires contained abundant clonotypes contaminating from the bulk population.

This clonotype has just a few counts. Its antigen remains unidentified. Via MiXCR, TCRdb re-called the 5' RACE reads, giving one row per CDR3 protein. The data show nearly 350,000 distinct CDR3 sequences, roughly 8.3% seen once. The CDR3 consists of 16 residues. Trimming took off 6 bases at V and 2 bases at J, with 19 bases between the two ends. In germline, CDR1 is MNHNS, CDR2 SASEGT. J is TRBJ1-2 and V is TRBV6-1; D call uncertain. This clonotype was sampled from a man aged 18 to 35 who received the YFV17D yellow fever vaccine. This specimen was PBMCs, taken around 45 days after the first yellow fever vaccination. In nucleotides, the CDR3 is TGTGCCAGCAGAAACCAAGGAGGGCCCCCAAACTATGGCTACACCTTC. As protein: CASRNQGGPPNYGYTF.